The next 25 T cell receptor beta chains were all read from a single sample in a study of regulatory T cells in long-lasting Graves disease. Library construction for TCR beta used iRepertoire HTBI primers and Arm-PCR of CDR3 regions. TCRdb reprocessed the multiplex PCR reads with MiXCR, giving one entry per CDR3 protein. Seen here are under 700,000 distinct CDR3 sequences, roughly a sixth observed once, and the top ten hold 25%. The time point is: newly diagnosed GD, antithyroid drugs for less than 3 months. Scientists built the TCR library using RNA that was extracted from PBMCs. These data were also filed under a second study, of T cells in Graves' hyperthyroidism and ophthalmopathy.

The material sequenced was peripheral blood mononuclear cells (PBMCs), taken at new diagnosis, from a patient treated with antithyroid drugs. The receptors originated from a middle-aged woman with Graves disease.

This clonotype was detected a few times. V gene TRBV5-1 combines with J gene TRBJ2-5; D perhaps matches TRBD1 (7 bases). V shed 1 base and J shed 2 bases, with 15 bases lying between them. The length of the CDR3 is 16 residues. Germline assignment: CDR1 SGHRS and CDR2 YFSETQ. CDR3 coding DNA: TGCGCCAGCAGCTTGAGCGTCAGGGGGGCTCAAGAGACCCAGTACTTC. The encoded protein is CASSLSVRGAQETQYF.

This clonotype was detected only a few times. The CDR3 nucleotides read TGCAGTGCTAGGTCAGACAGGGATCAGCCCCAGCATTTT. Protein: CSARSDRDQPQHF. J is TRBJ1-5 and V is TRBV20-1, with 7 nucleotides matching TRBD1. CDR3 length: 13 amino acids. V shed 3 bases and J 5 bases; nucleotides not matched to a gene: 4. The germline CDR1 and CDR2 sequences are DFQATT and SNEGSKA (reference sequence).

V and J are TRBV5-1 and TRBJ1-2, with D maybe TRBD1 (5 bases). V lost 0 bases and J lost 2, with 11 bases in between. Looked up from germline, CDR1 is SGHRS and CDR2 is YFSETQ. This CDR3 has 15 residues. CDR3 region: CASSLDLGGNYGYTF. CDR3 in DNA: TGCGCCAGCAGCTTGGATTTGGGGGGAAACTATGGCTACACCTTC.

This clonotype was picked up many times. The CDR3 region has the DNA TGTGCCAGCAGTTTTGGAGGGAACAATCAGCCCCAGCATTTT. Protein sequence: CASSFGGNNQPQHF. The chain couples TRBV12-3 or TRBV12-4 to TRBJ1-5; no clear D. This CDR3 comprises 14 residues. Trimming took off 3 bases at V and 3 bases at J, with 9 bases between the two ends.

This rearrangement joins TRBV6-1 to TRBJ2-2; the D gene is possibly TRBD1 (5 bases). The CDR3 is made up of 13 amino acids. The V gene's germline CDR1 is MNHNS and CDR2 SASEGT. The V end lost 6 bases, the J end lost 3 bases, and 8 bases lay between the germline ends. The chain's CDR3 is CASRGVHTGELFF. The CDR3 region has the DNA TGTGCCAGCAGAGGGGTTCACACCGGGGAGCTGTTTTTT.

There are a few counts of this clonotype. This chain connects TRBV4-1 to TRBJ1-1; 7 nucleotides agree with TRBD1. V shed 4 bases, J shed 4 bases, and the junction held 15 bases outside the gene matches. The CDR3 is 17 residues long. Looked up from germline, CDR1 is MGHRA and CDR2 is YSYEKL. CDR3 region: CASSRFAPSQGGTEAFF. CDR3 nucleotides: TGCGCCAGCAGCCGATTTGCCCCCTCCCAGGGGGGCACTGAAGCTTTCTTT.

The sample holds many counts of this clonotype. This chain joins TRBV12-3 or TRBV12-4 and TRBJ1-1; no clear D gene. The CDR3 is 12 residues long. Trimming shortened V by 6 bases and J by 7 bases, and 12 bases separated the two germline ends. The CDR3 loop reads CASSLYSHEAFF. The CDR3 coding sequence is TGTGCCAGCAGCCTCTATTCACATGAAGCTTTCTTT.

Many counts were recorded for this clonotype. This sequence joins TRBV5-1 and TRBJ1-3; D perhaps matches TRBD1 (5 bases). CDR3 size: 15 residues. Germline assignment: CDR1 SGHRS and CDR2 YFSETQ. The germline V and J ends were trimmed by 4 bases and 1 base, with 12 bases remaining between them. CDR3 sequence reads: CASSDGGTSGNTIYF. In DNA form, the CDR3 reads TGCGCCAGCAGCGACGGGGGAACGTCTGGAAACACCATATATTTT.

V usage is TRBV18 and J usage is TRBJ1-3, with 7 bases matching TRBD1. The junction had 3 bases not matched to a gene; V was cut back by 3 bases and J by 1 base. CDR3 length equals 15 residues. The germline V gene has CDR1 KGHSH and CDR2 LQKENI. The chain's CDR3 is CASSPAGGSGNTIYF. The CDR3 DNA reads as TGTGCCAGCTCACCTGCAGGGGGTTCTGGAAACACCATATATTTT.

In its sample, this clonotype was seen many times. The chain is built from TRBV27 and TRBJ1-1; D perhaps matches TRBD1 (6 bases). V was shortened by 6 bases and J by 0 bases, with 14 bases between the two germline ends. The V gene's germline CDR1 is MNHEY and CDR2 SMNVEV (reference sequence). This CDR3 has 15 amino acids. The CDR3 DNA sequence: TGTGCCAGCAGGGGGGGGGACACAATGAACACTGAAGCTTTCTTT. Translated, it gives CASRGGDTMNTEAFF.

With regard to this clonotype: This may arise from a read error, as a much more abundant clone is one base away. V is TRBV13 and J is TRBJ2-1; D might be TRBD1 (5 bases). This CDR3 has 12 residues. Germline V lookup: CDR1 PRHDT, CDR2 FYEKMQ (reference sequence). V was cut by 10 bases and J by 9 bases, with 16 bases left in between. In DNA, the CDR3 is TGTGCCAACACCACAGGCGACGGTGAGCAGTTCTTC. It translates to CANTTGDGEQFF.

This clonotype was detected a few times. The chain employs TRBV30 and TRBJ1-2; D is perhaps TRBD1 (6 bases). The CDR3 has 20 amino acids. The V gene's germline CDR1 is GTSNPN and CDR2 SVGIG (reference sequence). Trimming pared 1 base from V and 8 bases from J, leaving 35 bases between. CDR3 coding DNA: TGTGCCTGGAGTGACTTTGGACAGCTTTACAACCCTATCCCTGCGTCGGGCTACACCTTC. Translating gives CAWSDFGQLYNPIPASGYTF. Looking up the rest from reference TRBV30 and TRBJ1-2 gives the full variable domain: SQTIHQWPATLVQPVGSPLSLECTVEGTSNPNLYWYRQAAGRGLQLLFYSVGIGQISSEVPQNLSASRPQDRQFILSSKKLLLSDSGFYLCAWSDFGQLYNPIPASGYTFGSGTRLTVV.

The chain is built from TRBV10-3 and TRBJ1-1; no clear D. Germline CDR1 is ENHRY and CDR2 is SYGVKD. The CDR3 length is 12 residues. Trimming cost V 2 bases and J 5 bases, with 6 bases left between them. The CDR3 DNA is TGTGCCATCAGTGAGGCGCGTACTGAAGCTTTCTTT. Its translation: CAISEARTEAFF.

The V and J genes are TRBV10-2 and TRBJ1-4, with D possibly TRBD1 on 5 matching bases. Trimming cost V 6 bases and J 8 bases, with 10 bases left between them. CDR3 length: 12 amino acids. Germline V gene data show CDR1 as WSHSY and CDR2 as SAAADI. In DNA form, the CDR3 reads TGCGCCAGCAGGCAGGGCAACGAAAAACTGTTTTTT. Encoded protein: CASRQGNEKLFF.

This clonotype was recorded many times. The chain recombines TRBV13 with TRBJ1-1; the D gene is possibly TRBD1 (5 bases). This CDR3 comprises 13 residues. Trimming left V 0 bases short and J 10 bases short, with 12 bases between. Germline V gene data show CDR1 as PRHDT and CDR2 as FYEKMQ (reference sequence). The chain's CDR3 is CASSLGGARGAFF. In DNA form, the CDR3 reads TGTGCCAGCAGCTTAGGAGGGGCGAGGGGAGCTTTCTTT.

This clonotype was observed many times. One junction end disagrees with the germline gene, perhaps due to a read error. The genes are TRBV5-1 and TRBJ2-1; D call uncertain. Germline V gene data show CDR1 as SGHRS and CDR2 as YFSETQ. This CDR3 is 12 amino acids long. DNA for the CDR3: TGTGCCAGCAGCTTGGTCAAGAATGAGCAGTTCTTC. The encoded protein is CASSLVKNEQFF.

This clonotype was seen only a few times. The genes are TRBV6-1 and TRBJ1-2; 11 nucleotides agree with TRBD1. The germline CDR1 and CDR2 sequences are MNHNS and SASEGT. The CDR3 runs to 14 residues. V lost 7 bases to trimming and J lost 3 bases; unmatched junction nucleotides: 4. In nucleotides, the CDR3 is TGTGCCAGCAACGGACAGGGGGCCTACTATGGCTACACCTTC. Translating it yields CASNGQGAYYGYTF.

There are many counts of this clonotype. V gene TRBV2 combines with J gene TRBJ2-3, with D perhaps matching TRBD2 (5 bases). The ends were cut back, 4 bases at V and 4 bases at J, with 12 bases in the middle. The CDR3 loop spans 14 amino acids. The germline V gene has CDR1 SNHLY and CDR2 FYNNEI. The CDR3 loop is CASSGTSRPDTQYF. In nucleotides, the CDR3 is TGTGCCAGCAGTGGGACTTCCCGGCCAGATACGCAGTATTTT.

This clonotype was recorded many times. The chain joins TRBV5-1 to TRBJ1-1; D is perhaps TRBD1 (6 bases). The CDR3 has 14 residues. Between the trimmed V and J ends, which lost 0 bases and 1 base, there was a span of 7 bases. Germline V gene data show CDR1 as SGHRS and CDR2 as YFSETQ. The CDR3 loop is CASSLEGGNTEAFF. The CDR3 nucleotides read TGCGCCAGCAGCTTGGAGGGGGGGAACACTGAAGCTTTCTTT.

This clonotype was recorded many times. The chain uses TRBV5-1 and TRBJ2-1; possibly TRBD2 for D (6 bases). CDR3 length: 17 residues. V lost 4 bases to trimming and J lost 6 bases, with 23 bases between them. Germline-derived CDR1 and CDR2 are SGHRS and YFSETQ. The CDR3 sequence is CASSLNYRDVAVNEQFF. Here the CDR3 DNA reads TGCGCCAGCAGCCTCAACTACCGGGACGTAGCGGTCAATGAGCAGTTCTTC.

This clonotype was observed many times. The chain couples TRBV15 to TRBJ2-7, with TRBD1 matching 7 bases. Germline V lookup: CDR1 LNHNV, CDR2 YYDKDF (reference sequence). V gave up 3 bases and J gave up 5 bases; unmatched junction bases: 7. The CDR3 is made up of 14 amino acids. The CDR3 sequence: CATSREDRAHEQYF. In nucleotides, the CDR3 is TGTGCCACCAGCAGGGAAGACAGGGCGCACGAGCAGTACTTC.

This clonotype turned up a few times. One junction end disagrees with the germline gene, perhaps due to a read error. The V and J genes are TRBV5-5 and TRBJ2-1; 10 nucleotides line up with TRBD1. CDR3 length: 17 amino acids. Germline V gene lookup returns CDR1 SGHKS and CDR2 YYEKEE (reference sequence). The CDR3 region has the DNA TGTGCCAGCAGCCCACTTAGGACAGGGGGGTCCTACAATAAGCAGTTCTTC. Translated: CASSPLRTGGSYNKQFF.

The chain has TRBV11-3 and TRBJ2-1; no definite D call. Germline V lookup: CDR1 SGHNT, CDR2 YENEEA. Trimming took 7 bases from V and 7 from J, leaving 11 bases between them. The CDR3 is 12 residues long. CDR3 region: CASTARENEQFF. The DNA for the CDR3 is TGTGCCAGCACTGCAAGGGAAAATGAGCAGTTCTTC.

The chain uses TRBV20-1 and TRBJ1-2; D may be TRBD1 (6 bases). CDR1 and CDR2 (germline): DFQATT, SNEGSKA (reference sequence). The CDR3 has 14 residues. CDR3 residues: CSVGAGDLSYGYTF. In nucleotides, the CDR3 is TGCAGCGTTGGGGCAGGGGACCTATCCTATGGCTACACCTTC.

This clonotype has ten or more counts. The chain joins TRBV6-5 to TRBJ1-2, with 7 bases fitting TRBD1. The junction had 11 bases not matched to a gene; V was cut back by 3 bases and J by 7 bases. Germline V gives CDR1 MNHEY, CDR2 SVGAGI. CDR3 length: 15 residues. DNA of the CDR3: TGTGCCAGCAGTTATGGCCGGGACAGCGCTGTTGGCTACACCTTC. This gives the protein CASSYGRDSAVGYTF.